Below are 18 T cell receptor beta chains sequenced from a single sample in a study of CXCR3-negative and CXCR3-positive naive CD8 T cells. Study observations and caveats: Researchers report that CXCR3-positive naive cells carry more hydrophobic TRB CDR3s than CXCR3-negative naive cells.

No cognate antigen is known for these TCRs. The TRB libraries of cDNA were built by UMI-labeled 5' RACE. TCRdb reanalyzed the 5' RACE reads and collapses them to one entry per CDR3 protein, without DNA. This table lists roughly 100,000 distinct CDR3 sequences. The sample comprised naive CXCR3+ CD8+ T cells from blood. Subset indicated: CD45RO-CCR7+CD27+CD95- naive CD8+ T cells expressing CXCR3 (TNR3+). All receptors come from a human donor in good health. Some clones in this sample may be carry-over from other donors' samples.

This chain joins TRBV7-2 and TRBJ2-7. The CDR3 length is 11 residues. Germline CDR1 is SGHTA and CDR2 is FQGNSA. The CDR3 loop is CASSLADEQYF.

The V call is TRBV5-4, the J call TRBJ2-1; TCRdb's D gene call, TRBD1, goes unchecked for lack of DNA. This CDR3 is 12 amino acids long. Germline CDR1 is SGHNT and CDR2 is YYREEE (reference sequence). The CDR3 sequence is CASRGGPNEQFF. Supplemented by reference TRBV5-4 and TRBJ2-1, the full variable domain reads ETGVTQSPTHLIKTRGQQVTLRCSSQSGHNTVSWYQQALGQGPQFIFQYYREEENGRGNFPPRFSGLQFPNYSSELNVNALELDDSALYLCASRGGPNEQFFGPGTRLTVL.

The rearrangement links TRBV6-5 to TRBJ2-1. Germline assignment: CDR1 MNHEY and CDR2 SVGAGI. The CDR3 totals 14 residues. The chain's CDR3 is CASSSYASYNEQFF.

The chain is built from TRBV28 and TRBJ2-1. CDR1 MDHEN and CDR2 SYDVKM come from the germline V gene. CDR3 length equals 16 residues. CDR3 in amino acids: CASSLSSAYSYNEQFF.

This chain joins TRBV14 and TRBJ2-7; the D gene TCRdb calls, TRBD2, cannot be checked with no DNA. CDR3 length: 15 amino acids. The germline V gene encodes CDR1 SGHDN and CDR2 FVKESK. The CDR3 loop is CASSQVPSGVNEQYF.

The chain uses TRBV3-1 and TRBJ2-1; TCRdb reports TRBD2, a call that lacks DNA to check it against. The length of the CDR3 is 11 residues. Germline CDR1 reads LGHDT; CDR2 reads YNNKEL (reference sequence). CDR3 in amino acids: CASEGNNEQFF.

This rearrangement joins TRBV4-3 to TRBJ1-2. The CDR3 loop spans 16 amino acids. Germline CDR1 reads LGHNA; CDR2 reads YSLEER. The CDR3 sequence: CASSQDRSLTSYGYTF.

J is TRBJ2-5 and V is TRBV7-7; TCRdb calls TRBD2, which cannot be checked without DNA. CDR3 length: 15 amino acids. The germline V gene has CDR1 SSHAT and CDR2 FNYEAQ (reference sequence). The CDR3 sequence is CASSSRTSGKETQYF.

J is TRBJ2-3 and V is TRBV28; TCRdb outputs TRBD1, but without DNA this stays unchecked. The germline V gene encodes CDR1 MDHEN and CDR2 SYDVKM. The CDR3 spans 17 residues. The CDR3 loop reads CASSSAFDRSSTDTQYF.

The V gene is TRBV5-1, the J gene TRBJ2-7. Per the germline V gene, CDR1 is SGHRS and CDR2 is YFSETQ. The CDR3 runs 19 residues. The CDR3 here is CASSFGQVVAERATYEQYF.

The chain employs TRBV29-1 and TRBJ2-1; TCRdb gives TRBD1 as the D gene, but with no DNA this cannot be confirmed. The CDR3 spans 14 residues. Looked up from germline, CDR1 is SQVTM and CDR2 is ANQGSEA. Here the CDR3 reads CSVEKGAGHNEQFF.

The J gene is TRBJ1-1, the V gene TRBV27. This CDR3 has 13 residues. The germline gives CDR1 MNHEY, CDR2 SMNVEV (reference sequence). The CDR3 protein is CASSLGQHTEAFF.

The chain carries TRBV12-3 or TRBV12-4 and TRBJ2-7. The CDR3 runs 14 residues. This CDR3 is CASRLALNSYEQYF.

The CDR3: CARGVPYQETQYF. The chain joins TRBV5-1 to TRBJ2-5; TCRdb returns TRBD2, unconfirmable since there is no DNA. The CDR3 has 13 amino acids. Looked up from germline, CDR1 is SGHRS and CDR2 is YFSETQ.

The rearrangement links TRBV7-3 to TRBJ2-1; TCRdb outputs TRBD2, but without DNA this stays unchecked. This CDR3 has 18 residues. Germline CDR1 reads SGHTA; CDR2 reads FQGTGA. CDR3 protein: CASSPGTSGGAVVNEQFF.

The chain is built from TRBV27 and TRBJ2-5; absent DNA, TCRdb's TRBD1 call cannot be checked. Germline V gives CDR1 MNHEY, CDR2 SMNVEV (reference sequence). The CDR3 loop spans 14 amino acids. CDR3 protein: CASSMWGGQETQYF.

The J gene is TRBJ1-6, the V gene TRBV6-1. There are 15 residues in the CDR3. Germline lookup yields CDR1 MNHNS and CDR2 SASEGT. CDR3 in amino acids: CASSESGSWGSPLHF.

Here the CDR3 reads CASSLGGTGDGYTF. J is TRBJ1-2 and V is TRBV6-5; TCRdb outputs TRBD1, but without DNA this stays unchecked. Looked up from germline, CDR1 is MNHEY and CDR2 is SVGAGI. This CDR3 region has 14 residues.